This entry lists 8 T cell receptor beta chains sequenced from one sample in a study of shared clonotypes between healthy human individuals. Here immunoSEQ multiplex PCR was the method, and the copy in TCRdb shows in-frame clones only, minus some. The table lists millions of clones, approximately 95% of them singletons, with approximately 0.4% in the top ten. The specimen was naive CD4+ T cells from PBMCs. Subset noted: CD45RA+ positively selected. The receptor source for this set is a man between 18 and 29 years old in good health. Some clones in this sample may be carry-over from other donors' samples.

The J gene is TRBJ1-1, the V gene TRBV2, with a weak D call TRBD1 (6 bases). Germline CDR1 is SNHLY and CDR2 is FYNNEI. V lost 10 bases, J lost 1 base, and 13 bases lay in between. The CDR3 is made up of 13 amino acids. CDR3 protein: CANQKDRNTEAFF. The CDR3 bases are TGTGCCAACCAGAAGGACAGGAACACTGAAGCTTTCTTT.

The V call is TRBV11-2, the J call TRBJ1-1; D gene unclear. Trimming took off 1 base at V and 8 bases at J, with 14 bases between the two ends. The CDR3 totals 14 residues. CDR1 is SGHAT and CDR2 is FQNNGV in the germline V gene. The CDR3 sequence: CASSLVVSYGEAFF. The CDR3 DNA reads as TGTGCCAGCAGCTTAGTCGTATCGTATGGGGAAGCTTTCTTT.

The gene calls are TRBV2 and TRBJ1-3; D is undetermined. The CDR3 runs 15 residues. The V end was cut by 1 base, the J end by 2 bases, with 9 bases between. Germline CDR1 SNHLY, CDR2 FYNNEI. DNA of the CDR3: TGTGCCAGCAGTGAAGTAATAGGTACTGGAAACACCATATATTTT. Translated: CASSEVIGTGNTIYF.

The J gene is TRBJ2-1, the V gene TRBV7-2; perhaps D is TRBD1 or TRBD2 (5 bases each). Germline CDR1 SGHTA, CDR2 FQGNSA. This CDR3 comprises 17 residues. Trimming took off 5 bases at V and 2 bases at J, with 19 bases between the two ends. The CDR3 loop is CASSLSTGPRTYNEQFF. The CDR3 DNA reads as TGTGCCAGCAGCCTGTCGACGGGACCGAGGACCTACAATGAGCAGTTCTTC.

The CDR3 sequence is CASSTSGRRGYEQYF. CDR3 DNA sequence: TGTGCCAGTAGCACTAGCGGGAGGAGGGGGTACGAGCAGTACTTC. The gene calls are TRBV19 and TRBJ2-7, with 12 positions matching TRBD2. In germline, CDR1 is LNHDA, CDR2 SQIVND (reference sequence). The V and J ends lost 6 bases and 4 bases, in that order; junction bases with no gene match: 7. CDR3 length: 15 residues.

The chain couples TRBV28 to TRBJ1-5; D call uncertain. From germline, CDR1 is MDHEN and CDR2 SYDVKM. V lost 3 bases and J 1 base, leaving 10 bases between the germline ends. CDR3 length equals 15 residues. CDR3 in amino acids: CASSFWGGSNQPQHF. CDR3 DNA sequence: TGTGCCAGCAGTTTTTGGGGTGGGAGCAATCAGCCCCAGCATTTT.

Here the CDR3 reads CASSYNARGIAEAFF. CDR3 DNA sequence: TGTGCCAGCAGTTACAATGCTAGGGGAATCGCTGAAGCTTTCTTT. The chain links TRBV6-5 to TRBJ1-1, with D perhaps TRBD1 (5 bases). The CDR3 length is 15 residues. Trimming pared 2 bases from V and 6 bases from J, leaving 16 bases between. The germline V gene encodes CDR1 MNHEY and CDR2 SVGAGI.

The V gene is TRBV6-1, the J gene TRBJ2-7; TRBD2 aligns across 9 bases. The germline CDR1 and CDR2 sequences are MNHNS and SASEGT. This CDR3 is 14 amino acids long. Trimming removed 6 bases from V and 3 bases from J; junction bases left unmatched: 6. The CDR3 protein is CASRIRLAVYEQYF. For the CDR3, the DNA is TGTGCCAGCAGAATCCGACTAGCGGTCTACGAGCAGTACTTC.